Listed here are 32 T cell receptor beta chains from one sample, sequenced in a study of radiotherapy plus CTLA-4 blockade in lung cancer. Sequencing used immunoSEQ multiplex PCR; TCRdb keeps in-frame clones, though not all of them. The repertoire holds about 97,000 clones, 65% to 85% seen once, with approximately 3% in the top ten. Sequences were derived from peripheral blood, sampled from a patient treated with radiotherapy plus ipilimumab. Receptors were obtained from a human donor with non-small cell lung cancer who had a partial response to radiotherapy plus ipilimumab. Some clones in this sample may be carry-over from other donors' samples.

The chain carries TRBV7-9 and TRBJ2-5; 12 nucleotides align to TRBD2. With 6 bases clipped from V and 5 bases from J, the junction kept 13 bases outside the gene matches. The germline gives CDR1 SEHNR, CDR2 FQNEAQ (reference sequence). This CDR3 is built from 17 residues. The CDR3 nucleotides are TGTGCCAGCAGTTTTCGACTAGCGGGAGAGGGAGCGGAGACCCAGTACTTC. Translating it yields CASSFRLAGEGAETQYF. The variable domain in full, completed from reference TRBV7-9 and TRBJ2-5, reads DTGVSQNPRHKITKRGQNVTFRCDPISEHNRLYWYRQTLGQGPEFLTYFQNEAQLEKSRLLSDRFSAERPKGSFSTLEIQRTEQGDSAMYLCASSFRLAGEGAETQYFGPGTRLLVL.

The rearrangement links TRBV11-2 to TRBJ1-1, with 8 positions matching TRBD1. The V gene's germline CDR1 is SGHAT and CDR2 FQNNGV. The CDR3 spans 16 residues. V shed 0 bases, J shed 4 bases, and the junction held 7 bases outside the gene matches. The CDR3 nucleotides read TGTGCCAGCAGCTTAGACAGGGGGCCAACGAGCACTGAAGCTTTCTTT. Its protein product is CASSLDRGPTSTEAFF. The full variable domain, rest sourced from reference TRBV11-2 and TRBJ1-1, is EAGVAQSPRYKIIEKRQSVAFWCNPISGHATLYWYQQILGQGPKLLIQFQNNGVVDDSQLPKDRFSAERLKGVDSTLKIQPAKLEDSAVYLCASSLDRGPTSTEAFFGQGTRLTVV.

Only a few counts were recorded for this clone. V gene TRBV7-8 combines with J gene TRBJ2-1; 12 nucleotides agree with TRBD2. The germline gives CDR1 SGHVS, CDR2 FQNEAQ. The CDR3 has 16 residues. J was trimmed by 1 base and V by 5 bases; bases with no gene match: 3. The CDR3 DNA is TGTGCCAGCAGCCGGACTAGCGGGACGTCCTACAATGAGCAGTTCTTC. The encoded protein is CASSRTSGTSYNEQFF.

The V call is TRBV7-8, the J call TRBJ2-3; 8 nucleotides align to TRBD2. Germline CDR1 is SGHVS and CDR2 is FQNEAQ. V lost 5 bases to trimming and J lost 4 bases; unmatched junction nucleotides: 8. The CDR3 has 15 amino acids. CDR3 residues: CASSVTGTRADTQYF. The CDR3 region has the DNA TGTGCCAGCAGCGTGACCGGGACTAGGGCAGATACGCAGTATTTT.

The J gene is TRBJ2-7, the V gene TRBV28; 11 bases are a match to TRBD1. Germline loops: CDR1 MDHEN, CDR2 SYDVKM. V lost 6 bases and J lost 6; bases outside the gene matches: 7. The CDR3 spans 14 residues. The CDR3 sequence: CASRDRGLSAEQYF. In DNA form, the CDR3 reads TGTGCCAGCAGGGACAGGGGGCTCAGCGCCGAGCAGTACTTC. Drawing the rest from reference TRBV28 and TRBJ2-7, the complete variable domain is DVKVTQSSRYLVKRTGEKVFLECVQDMDHENMFWYRQDPGLGLRLIYFSYDVKMKEKGDIPEGYSVSREKKERFSLILESASTNQTSMYLCASRDRGLSAEQYFGPGTRLTVT.

The rearrangement uses TRBV27 and TRBJ1-2; 7 bases map to TRBD1. CDR1 MNHEY and CDR2 SMNVEV come from the germline V gene (reference sequence). Trimming cost V 5 bases and J 8 bases; bases outside gene matches: 8. The CDR3 totals 13 residues. CDR3 coding DNA: TGTGCCAGCAGTCTACAGGGGAAGGGCGGCTACACCTTC. Translation: CASSLQGKGGYTF.

This sequence joins TRBV21-1 and TRBJ2-7; the table's D call TRBD1 went unverified against the DNA. TRBV21-1 is an annotated pseudogene. This CDR3 is built from 15 residues. The CDR3 DNA follows: TGTGCCAGCAGCATAGTGGGACACCAAACCTACGAGCAGTACTTC. Its translation: CASSIVGHQTYEQYF.

The chain uses TRBV6-1 and TRBJ2-1; 8 positions match TRBD1. CDR1 MNHNS and CDR2 SASEGT come from the germline V gene. V shed 1 base, J shed 5 bases, and the junction held 4 bases outside the gene matches. The CDR3 consists of 15 residues. CDR3 in amino acids: CASSEGQGAHNEQFF. As DNA, the CDR3 is TGTGCCAGCAGTGAAGGGCAGGGGGCTCACAATGAGCAGTTCTTC.

This chain uses TRBV9 with TRBJ2-1; the D gene is possibly TRBD2 (6 bases). The CDR3 is made up of 15 amino acids. Trimming took off 6 bases at V and 4 bases at J, with 17 bases between the two ends. Germline V gene data show CDR1 as SGDLS and CDR2 as YYNGEE. The CDR3 DNA follows: TGTGCCAGCACCCAGGACCAGGGAGGATACAATGAGCAGTTCTTC. It codes for CASTQDQGGYNEQFF. Supplemented by reference TRBV9 and TRBJ2-1, the full variable domain reads DSGVTQTPKHLITATGQRVTLRCSPRSGDLSVYWYQQSLDQGLQFLIQYYNGEERAKGNILERFSAQQFPDLHSELNLSSLELGDSALYFCASTQDQGGYNEQFFGPGTRLTVL.

The chain uses TRBV4-3 and TRBJ2-7, with 9 bases identical to TRBD1. V lost 5 bases and J lost 7; bases outside the gene matches: 6. Germline V gene sequence: CDR1 LGHNA, CDR2 YSLEER. The CDR3 is 13 residues long. CDR3 in amino acids: CASSLTGGSEQYF. The CDR3 DNA is TGCGCCAGCAGCTTAACAGGGGGCAGTGAGCAGTACTTC.

Turning to this clone: A read error may produce the germline difference seen at one junction end. The gene calls are TRBV27 and TRBJ2-2, with TRBD2 matching 10 bases. Germline loops: CDR1 MNHEY, CDR2 SMNVEV (reference sequence). The CDR3 spans 16 residues. CDR3 in amino acids: CASRLTAGGLTGELFF. Written as DNA, the CDR3 is TGTGCCAGCCGTTTAACAGCGGGGGGGCTAACCGGGGAGCTGTTTTTT.

The rearrangement links TRBV2 to TRBJ1-6; D call uncertain. Germline values: CDR1 SNHLY, CDR2 FYNNEI. V shed 5 bases and J shed 5 bases, with 13 bases lying between them. This CDR3 contains 15 residues. In DNA form, the CDR3 reads TGTGCCAGCAGTCCGTGGCCACCTGATAATTCACCCCTCCACTTT. It is translated as CASSPWPPDNSPLHF. Full variable domain (missing parts from reference TRBV2 and TRBJ1-6): EPEVTQTPSHQVTQMGQEVILRCVPISNHLYFYWYRQILGQKVEFLVSFYNNEISEKSEIFDDQFSVERPDGSNFTLKIRSTKLEDSAMYFCASSPWPPDNSPLHFGNGTRLTVT.

The V and J genes are TRBV29-1 and TRBJ1-2, with 9 bases that match TRBD1. Unmatched junction bases numbered 5, after V lost 2 bases and J lost 1 base. This CDR3 has 15 amino acids. Germline V gene sequence: CDR1 SQVTM, CDR2 ANQGSEA. CDR3 bases: TGCAGCGTTGAATACCGGGACAGGGATAACTATGGCTACACCTTC. This encodes CSVEYRDRDNYGYTF.

The chain has TRBV28 and TRBJ1-1, with TRBD1 matching 8 bases. Germline V lookup: CDR1 MDHEN, CDR2 SYDVKM. This CDR3 has 14 residues. The ends lost 6 bases at V and 8 bases at J; junction bases unmatched: 11. The CDR3 bases are TGTGCCAGCAGAACCGACAGGGGTGTGCGCGAAGCTTTCTTT. Translation gives CASRTDRGVREAFF.

V usage is TRBV2 and J usage is TRBJ2-7; 9 nucleotides line up with TRBD1. Germline V gene sequence: CDR1 SNHLY, CDR2 FYNNEI. V lost 8 bases and J lost 6; bases outside the gene matches: 8. CDR3 length: 13 residues. The CDR3 loop reads CASAQGALGEQYF. The CDR3 DNA reads as TGTGCCAGCGCACAGGGGGCGCTTGGCGAGCAGTACTTC.

This clone appeared once. The chain couples TRBV6-1 to TRBJ1-4; 7 nucleotides agree with TRBD1. The CDR3 runs to 14 residues. V trimming: 2 bases; J trimming: 7 bases; junction bases outside the gene matches: 4. Germline lookup yields CDR1 MNHNS and CDR2 SASEGT. CDR3: CASSELTGVEKLFF. In nucleotides, the CDR3 is TGTGCCAGCAGTGAATTAACAGGGGTTGAAAAACTGTTTTTT.

This rearrangement joins TRBV7-6 to TRBJ2-6, with TRBD2 matching over 7 bases. The germline gives CDR1 SGHVS, CDR2 FNYEAQ. With 2 bases clipped from V and 0 bases from J, the junction kept 7 bases outside the gene matches. There are 18 residues in the CDR3. CDR3 sequence (DNA): TGTGCCAGCAGCTTAAGTAGCGGGTTTGACTCTGGGGCCAACGTCCTGACTTTC. Its protein is CASSLSSGFDSGANVLTF. The full variable domain, its missing parts supplied by reference TRBV7-6 and TRBJ2-6, is GAGVSQSPRYKVTKRGQDVALRCDPISGHVSLYWYRQALGQGPEFLTYFNYEAQQDKSGLPNDRFSAERPEGSISTLTIQRTEQRDSAMYRCASSLSSGFDSGANVLTFGAGSRLTVL.

The chain carries TRBV19 and TRBJ1-1, with TRBD1 as a possible D gene (5 bases). The germline V gene has CDR1 LNHDA and CDR2 SQIVND (reference sequence). The CDR3 loop spans 16 amino acids. V was trimmed by 6 bases and J by 2 bases, leaving 19 bases between them. The CDR3 nucleotides are TGTGCCAGTAGCCACCCTCCGGGGGGTGTTAACACTGAAGCTTTCTTT. Its translation is CASSHPPGGVNTEAFF. Variable domain in full (rest from reference TRBV19 and TRBJ1-1): DGGITQSPKYLFRKEGQNVTLSCEQNLNHDAMYWYRQDPGQGLRLIYYSQIVNDFQKGDIAEGYSVSREKKESFPLTVTSAQKNPTAFYLCASSHPPGGVNTEAFFGQGTRLTVV.

This sequence joins TRBV7-9 and TRBJ1-5, with 9 bases aligning to TRBD1. Germline assignment: CDR1 SEHNR and CDR2 FQNEAQ (reference sequence). With 1 base clipped from V and 6 bases from J, the junction kept 10 bases outside the gene matches. The CDR3 has 17 residues. CDR3 sequence: CASSLEGGQGSGQPQHF. Here the CDR3 DNA reads TGTGCCAGCAGCTTAGAAGGGGGACAGGGTTCCGGTCAGCCCCAGCATTTT. The full variable domain, with the rest looked up from reference TRBV7-9 and TRBJ1-5, is DTGVSQNPRHKITKRGQNVTFRCDPISEHNRLYWYRQTLGQGPEFLTYFQNEAQLEKSRLLSDRFSAERPKGSFSTLEIQRTEQGDSAMYLCASSLEGGQGSGQPQHFGDGTRLSIL.

The V gene is TRBV5-1, the J gene TRBJ2-2, with 16 positions matching TRBD2. The CDR3 runs 16 residues. V shed 5 bases, J shed 6 bases, and the junction held 4 bases outside the gene matches. Looked up from germline, CDR1 is SGHRS and CDR2 is YFSETQ. The CDR3, as DNA: TGCGCCAGCAGAATGGGACTAGCGGGAGGGCCCGGGGAGCTGTTTTTT. Translating gives CASRMGLAGGPGELFF.

This clone came up once. The chain combines TRBV18 with TRBJ1-4, with D perhaps TRBD1 (5 bases). V was pared by 4 bases and J by 3 bases, with 9 bases between. The CDR3 runs to 14 residues. Looked up from germline, CDR1 is KGHSH and CDR2 is LQKENI. In DNA, the CDR3 is TGTGCCAGCTCACGGTCAGGGCCTAATGAAAAACTGTTTTTT. This sequence encodes CASSRSGPNEKLFF.

V usage is TRBV29-1 and J usage is TRBJ2-7; TRBD1 matches 10 bases. The trim removed 6 bases at V and 7 bases at J, leaving 6 bases unmatched. This CDR3 has 12 amino acids. Germline values: CDR1 SQVTM, CDR2 ANQGSEA. The CDR3 sequence: CSVGGQGLEQYF. The CDR3 DNA reads TGCAGCGTAGGGGGACAGGGGTTGGAGCAGTACTTC.

The chain is built from TRBV11-3 and TRBJ2-2; TRBD2 matches at 11 bases. Germline assignment: CDR1 SGHNT and CDR2 YENEEA. V gave up 2 bases and J gave up 6 bases; unmatched junction bases: 14. The CDR3 is 19 residues long. CDR3 nucleotide sequence: TGTGCCAGCAGCTTACCCCTGGGGCTAGCGGGGGGCCGATCCGGGGAGCTGTTTTTT. It yields the protein CASSLPLGLAGGRSGELFF.

This clone was counted a few times. The chain is built from TRBV23-1 and TRBJ2-2; D is ambiguous. TRBV23-1 is an open reading frame, and its role is uncertain. This CDR3 is built from 9 residues. Trimming removed 11 bases from V and 6 bases from J, with 4 bases in between. For the CDR3, the DNA is TGCGCCGACTCCGGGGAGCTGTTTTTT. Protein product: CADSGELFF.

The chain has TRBV9 and TRBJ2-1; 7 bases line up with TRBD2. The CDR3 covers 13 residues. Per the germline V gene, CDR1 is SGDLS and CDR2 is YYNGEE. Losses at the gene ends were 2 bases for V and 8 bases for J; bases not matched to a gene: 4. The CDR3 is CASSVALADEQFF. The CDR3 DNA is TGTGCCAGCAGCGTCGCCCTAGCGGATGAGCAGTTCTTC.

The chain employs TRBV5-1 and TRBJ2-1, with TRBD2 identical over 13 bases. Germline V gene sequence: CDR1 SGHRS, CDR2 YFSETQ. The V gene end was trimmed by 4 bases and the J gene end by 6 bases; junction bases not matched to a gene: 4. The CDR3 has 15 residues. The CDR3 DNA reads as TGCGCCAGCAGCCTGCGGACTAGCGGGAGCAATGAGCAGTTCTTC. Residues: CASSLRTSGSNEQFF.

This clone occurred a few times. J is TRBJ1-1 and V is TRBV27; 11 bases line up with TRBD1. After removal of 6 bases from V and 5 bases from J, the junction contained 11 bases not matched to a gene. CDR3 length: 16 residues. From germline, CDR1 is MNHEY and CDR2 SMNVEV (reference sequence). CDR3 bases: TGTGCCAGCAGGGGGACAGGGGGGCTTAAGGGGACTGAAGCTTTCTTT. This sequence encodes CASRGTGGLKGTEAFF.

This clone came up a few times. The V and J genes are TRBV9 and TRBJ1-5; 7 bases align to TRBD1. Germline CDR1 SGDLS, CDR2 YYNGEE. The V gene end was trimmed by 4 bases and the J gene end by 3 bases; junction bases not matched to a gene: 4. The CDR3 is 14 residues long. The CDR3 nucleotides read TGTGCCAGCAGCCAAGGGACAGTCAATCAGCCCCAGCATTTT. It specifies CASSQGTVNQPQHF. The variable domain in full, completed from reference TRBV9 and TRBJ1-5, reads DSGVTQTPKHLITATGQRVTLRCSPRSGDLSVYWYQQSLDQGLQFLIQYYNGEERAKGNILERFSAQQFPDLHSELNLSSLELGDSALYFCASSQGTVNQPQHFGDGTRLSIL.

The chain uses TRBV7-3 and TRBJ2-7; possibly TRBD1 for D (6 bases). The length of the CDR3 is 13 residues. Germline V gene data show CDR1 as SGHTA and CDR2 as FQGTGA. Trimming removed 6 bases from V and 6 bases from J, with 15 bases in between. The CDR3 nucleotides read TGTGCCAGCAGTCAGGGGTCGCAGGGCGAGCAGTACTTC. Protein: CASSQGSQGEQYF.

The genes are TRBV6-1 and TRBJ2-3, with D possibly being TRBD2 (6 bases). V was shortened by 5 bases and J by 5 bases, with 17 bases between the two germline ends. The CDR3 spans 15 residues. Germline V gives CDR1 MNHNS, CDR2 SASEGT. CDR3 in DNA: TGTGCCAGCAGTCCCGGGACTCTCCCGGAAGATACGCAGTATTTT. It specifies CASSPGTLPEDTQYF.

The rearrangement joins TRBV5-1 to TRBJ2-1; 10 bases map to TRBD2. After removal of 4 bases from V and 4 bases from J, the junction contained 11 bases not matched to a gene. Germline V gene sequence: CDR1 SGHRS, CDR2 YFSETQ. The CDR3 is made up of 17 amino acids. CDR3 sequence reads: CASSRQRWGLAYNEQFF. The CDR3 nucleotides are TGCGCCAGCAGCCGGCAGAGGTGGGGACTAGCGTACAATGAGCAGTTCTTC. The full variable domain, completed using reference TRBV5-1 and TRBJ2-1, is KAGVTQTPRYLIKTRGQQVTLSCSPISGHRSVSWYQQTPGQGLQFLFEYFSETQRNKGNFPGRFSGRQFSNSRSEMNVSTLELGDSALYLCASSRQRWGLAYNEQFFGPGTRLTVL.

This clone was observed a handful of times. CDR3 coding DNA: TGTGCCAGCAGCCCCGGGACAGGGGGCTTTGGTAATGAAAAACTGTTTTTT. It translates to CASSPGTGGFGNEKLFF. The rearrangement uses TRBV7-9 and TRBJ1-4, with 12 bases aligning to TRBD1. This CDR3 contains 17 residues. CDR1 and CDR2 (germline): SEHNR, FQNEAQ (reference sequence). The ends lost 5 bases at V and 4 bases at J; junction bases unmatched: 8.